Following are 4 T cell receptor beta chains from one sample sequenced in a study of patients and donors after allogeneic stem cell transplantation. TCRdb passed the RT-PCR reads through MiXCR, listing each CDR3 protein once. The table records over 400,000 distinct CDR3 sequences, roughly 17% of them present only once. The sample consisted of blood, either unsorted or a sorted T cell fraction (not recorded which). Receptor source: a human donor who was either an allogeneic HSCT recipient or a stem cell or donor lymphocyte infusion donor (not recorded which). It is not recorded whose cells these are; they may come from a transplant donor.

This clonotype came up many times. V usage is TRBV12-3 or TRBV12-4 and J usage is TRBJ2-4; 12 nucleotides line up with TRBD2. V was pared by 4 bases and J by 2 bases, with 6 bases of the junction left unmatched. This CDR3 comprises 17 residues. The CDR3 loop reads CASSYRTSGIPKNIQYF. In DNA, the CDR3 is TGTGCCAGCAGTTACCGGACTAGCGGGATCCCCAAAAACATTCAGTACTTC.

A few counts support this clonotype. J is TRBJ2-1 and V is TRBV7-9; D possibly corresponds to TRBD2 (5 bases). The germline V gene encodes CDR1 SEHNR and CDR2 FQNEAQ (reference sequence). V was cut by 1 base and J by 2 bases, with 9 bases left in between. The CDR3 consists of 15 residues. The DNA for the CDR3 is TGTGCCAGCAGCTTAGGGGAGAGCGCCTACAATGAGCAGTTCTTC. This gives the protein CASSLGESAYNEQFF.

J is TRBJ2-3 and V is TRBV24-1; D is unresolved. There are 14 residues in the CDR3. Germline V lookup: CDR1 KGHDR, CDR2 SFDVKD. The V gene lost 6 bases and the J gene lost 1 base, with 10 bases spanning the gap. The CDR3 region is CATSPPRRTDTQYF. CDR3 nucleotides: TGTGCCACCAGTCCGCCGAGACGCACAGATACGCAGTATTTT.

This clonotype has at least ten counts. This sequence joins TRBV24-1 and TRBJ1-2; maybe TRBD1 (6 bases). The CDR3 extends over 14 amino acids. Germline V gene sequence: CDR1 KGHDR, CDR2 SFDVKD. The germline V and J ends were trimmed by 4 bases and 2 bases, with 10 bases remaining between them. Here the CDR3 reads CATSDPGQNYGYTF. Here the CDR3 DNA reads TGTGCCACCAGTGACCCAGGACAGAACTATGGCTACACCTTC.